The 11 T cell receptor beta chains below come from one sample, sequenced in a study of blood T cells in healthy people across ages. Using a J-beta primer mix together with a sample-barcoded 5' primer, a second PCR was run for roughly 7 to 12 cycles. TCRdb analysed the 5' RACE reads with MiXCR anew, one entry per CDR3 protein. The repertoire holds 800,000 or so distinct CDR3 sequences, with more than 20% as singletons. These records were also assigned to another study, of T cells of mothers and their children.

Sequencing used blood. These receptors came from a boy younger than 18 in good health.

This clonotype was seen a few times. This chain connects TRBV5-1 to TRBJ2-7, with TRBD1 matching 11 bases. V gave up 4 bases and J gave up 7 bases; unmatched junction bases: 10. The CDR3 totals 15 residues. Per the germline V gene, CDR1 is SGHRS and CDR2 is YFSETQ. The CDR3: CASSTAGTGGMEQYF. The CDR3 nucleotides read TGCGCCAGCAGCACCGCCGGGACAGGGGGGATGGAGCAGTACTTC.

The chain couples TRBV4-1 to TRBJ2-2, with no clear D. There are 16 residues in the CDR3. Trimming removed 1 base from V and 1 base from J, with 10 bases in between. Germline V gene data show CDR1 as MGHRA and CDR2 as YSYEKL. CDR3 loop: CASSQVAGGNTGELFF. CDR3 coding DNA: TGCGCCAGCAGCCAAGTCGCAGGCGGGAACACCGGGGAGCTGTTTTTT.

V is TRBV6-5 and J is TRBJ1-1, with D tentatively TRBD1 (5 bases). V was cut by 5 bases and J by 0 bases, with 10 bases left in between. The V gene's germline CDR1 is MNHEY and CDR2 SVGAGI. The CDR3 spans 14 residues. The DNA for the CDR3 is TGTGCCAGCAGTCCGGTGGGGGTGAACACTGAAGCTTTCTTT. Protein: CASSPVGVNTEAFF.

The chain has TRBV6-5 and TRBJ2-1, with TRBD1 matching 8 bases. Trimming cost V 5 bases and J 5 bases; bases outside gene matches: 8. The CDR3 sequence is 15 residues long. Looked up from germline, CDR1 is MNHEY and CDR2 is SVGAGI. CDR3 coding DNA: TGTGCCAGCAGTCAGGACAGGGCATCGAACAATGAGCAGTTCTTC. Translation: CASSQDRASNNEQFF.

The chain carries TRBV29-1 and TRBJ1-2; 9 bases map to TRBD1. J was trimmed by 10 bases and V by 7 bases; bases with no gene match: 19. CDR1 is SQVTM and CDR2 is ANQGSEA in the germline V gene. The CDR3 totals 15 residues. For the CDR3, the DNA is TGCAGCGCTCCCGGGACAGGGTTATCGTCGGAAGACTACACCTTC. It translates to CSAPGTGLSSEDYTF.

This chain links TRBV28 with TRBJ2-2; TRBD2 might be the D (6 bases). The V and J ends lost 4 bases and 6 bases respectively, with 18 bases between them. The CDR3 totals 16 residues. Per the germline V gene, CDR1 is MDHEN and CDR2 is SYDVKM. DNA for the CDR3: TGTGCCAGCAGTTCCCGTGGGGGGACCTCTCCCGGGGAGCTGTTTTTT. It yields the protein CASSSRGGTSPGELFF.

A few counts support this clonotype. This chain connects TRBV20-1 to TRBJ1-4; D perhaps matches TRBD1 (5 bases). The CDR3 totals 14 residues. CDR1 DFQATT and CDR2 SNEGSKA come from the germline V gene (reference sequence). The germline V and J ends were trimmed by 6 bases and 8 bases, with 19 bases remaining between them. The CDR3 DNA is TGCAGTGCCCGTGAGGCAGGGAAGCTAGAAAAACTGTTTTTT. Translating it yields CSAREAGKLEKLFF.

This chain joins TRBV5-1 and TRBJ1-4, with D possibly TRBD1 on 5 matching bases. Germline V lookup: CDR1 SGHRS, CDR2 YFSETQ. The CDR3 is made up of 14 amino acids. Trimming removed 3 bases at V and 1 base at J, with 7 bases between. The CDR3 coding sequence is TGCGCCAGCAGCTCTGACAGAACTAATGAAAAACTGTTTTTT. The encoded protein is CASSSDRTNEKLFF.

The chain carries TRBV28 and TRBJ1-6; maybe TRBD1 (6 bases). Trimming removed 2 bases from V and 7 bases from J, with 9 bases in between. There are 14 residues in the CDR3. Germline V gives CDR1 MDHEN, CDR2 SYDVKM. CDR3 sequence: CASSLGRGNSPLHF. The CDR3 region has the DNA TGTGCCAGCAGTTTAGGGAGGGGGAATTCACCCCTCCACTTT.

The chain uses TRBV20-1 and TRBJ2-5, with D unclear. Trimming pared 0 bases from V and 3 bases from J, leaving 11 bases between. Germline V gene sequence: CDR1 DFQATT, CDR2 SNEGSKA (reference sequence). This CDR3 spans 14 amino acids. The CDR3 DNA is TGCAGTGCTAGAGATCCCCAGGATAAAGAGACCCAGTACTTC. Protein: CSARDPQDKETQYF.

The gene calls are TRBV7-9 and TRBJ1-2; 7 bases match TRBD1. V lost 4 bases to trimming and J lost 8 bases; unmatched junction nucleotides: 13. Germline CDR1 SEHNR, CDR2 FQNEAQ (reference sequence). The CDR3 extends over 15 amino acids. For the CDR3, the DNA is TGTGCCAGCAGCTACGGACAGGACCTCGGTCAGGGCTACACCTTC. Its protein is CASSYGQDLGQGYTF.